This T cell receptor beta chain emerged from a study of cytomegalovirus exposure and HLA in healthy donors. As to this clone: The target antigen is unknown.

CDR1 is LNHDA and CDR2 is SQIVND in the germline V gene (reference sequence). V shed 6 bases and J 7 bases; nucleotides not matched to a gene: 8. This CDR3 spans 15 amino acids. Overall study results and limits: Roughly even sequencing depth across donors was the assumption behind the presence/absence analyses. Confirmation in vitro established that three CMV-associated chains were specific for CMV antigens. Within an earlier analysis, most TCR beta V segments proved productive either about 87% or about 30% of the time.

It was with 60 Vbeta and 13 Jbeta primers that the PCR ran. TCRdb's copy holds only in-frame clones and misses some; the assay was immunoSEQ multiplex PCR. There are some 100,000 clones in the sample; less than 80% occur only once, and 11% lies in the top ten. This TCR was recovered from a woman in her fifties or sixties in good health and CMV-seropositive. Material: PBMCs. The V gene is TRBV19, the J gene TRBJ1-4; TRBD1 matches 10 bases. The CDR3 DNA reads as TGTGCCAGTAGACCCGGGACAGGGGATTCTGAAAAACTGTTTTTT. It translates to CASRPGTGDSEKLFF.